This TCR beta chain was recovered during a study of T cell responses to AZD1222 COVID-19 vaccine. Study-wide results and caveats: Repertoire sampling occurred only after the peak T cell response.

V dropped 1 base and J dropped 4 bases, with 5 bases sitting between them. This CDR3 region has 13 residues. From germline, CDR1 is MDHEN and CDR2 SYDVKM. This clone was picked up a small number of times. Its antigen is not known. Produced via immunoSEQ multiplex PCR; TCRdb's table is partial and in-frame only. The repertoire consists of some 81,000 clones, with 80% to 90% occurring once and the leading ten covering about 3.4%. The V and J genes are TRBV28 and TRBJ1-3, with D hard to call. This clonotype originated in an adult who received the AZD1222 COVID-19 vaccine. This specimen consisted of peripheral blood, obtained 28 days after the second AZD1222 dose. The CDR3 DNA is TGTGCCAGCAGTTTATTGCAGGGAAACACCATATATTTT. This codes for CASSLLQGNTIYF.